Each of the 8 T cell receptor beta chains below was sequenced from the same sample in a study of CD4 T cell repertoires in COVID-19. This table comes from immunoSEQ multiplex PCR, and its TCRdb copy is limited to in-frame clones, with some not included. The sample holds about 24,000 clones, 93% seen once. These memory T cells were uncultured and sequenced directly after ex vivo isolation. Source: circulating follicular helper CD4+ T cells (cTfh) from blood, taken before the COVID-19 pandemic. Receptor source: a human donor who had COVID-19.

The chain is built from TRBV27 and TRBJ2-1, with D possibly matching TRBD1 (5 bases). The V and J ends lost 8 bases and 9 bases respectively, with 17 bases between them. This CDR3 spans 13 amino acids. Germline V gene sequence: CDR1 MNHEY, CDR2 SMNVEV (reference sequence). This chain's CDR3 is CASQTQGFGEQFF. The CDR3 DNA follows: TGTGCCAGCCAGACCCAGGGTTTTGGTGAGCAGTTCTTC.

The rearrangement uses TRBV1 and TRBJ2-5; the DNA was not used to check the table's D call, TRBD2. TRBV1 is termed a pseudogene. The CDR3 has 15 amino acids. In DNA, the CDR3 is TGCACCAGCAGCCTGAAACTAGCCGGGCAAGAGACCCAGTACTTC. The encoded protein is CTSSLKLAGQETQYF.

The chain recombines TRBV10-3 with TRBJ1-1; a weak D match, TRBD1 (5 bases). The ends were cut back, 5 bases at V and 1 base at J, with 11 bases in the middle. The CDR3 sequence is 14 residues long. Looked up from germline, CDR1 is ENHRY and CDR2 is SYGVKD. The CDR3 loop reads CAISRGLQNTEAFF. CDR3 sequence (DNA): TGTGCCATCAGTCGGGGACTCCAGAACACTGAAGCTTTCTTT.

The gene calls are TRBV10-3 and TRBJ2-1; possibly TRBD2 for D (6 bases). The CDR3 loop spans 14 amino acids. V was shortened by 5 bases and J by 12 bases, with 20 bases between the two germline ends. From germline, CDR1 is ENHRY and CDR2 SYGVKD. The DNA of the CDR3 is TGTGCCATCAGTCCTCCCGGGACTCCATTAGGGCAGTTCTTC. This codes for CAISPPGTPLGQFF.

This clone was detected only once. The chain employs TRBV19 and TRBJ1-1; D might be TRBD1 (6 bases). The CDR3 is made up of 18 amino acids. V was trimmed by 2 bases and J by 1 base, leaving 20 bases between them. The germline CDR1 and CDR2 sequences are LNHDA and SQIVND (reference sequence). Here the CDR3 reads CASSISMRGGAWNTEAFF. DNA for the CDR3: TGTGCCAGTAGTATATCGATGAGAGGGGGGGCTTGGAACACTGAAGCTTTCTTT.

This clone has only one observation. The gene calls are TRBV18 and TRBJ1-5; D is possibly TRBD1 (6 bases). The ends were cut back, 5 bases at V and 6 bases at J, with 17 bases in the middle. From germline, CDR1 is KGHSH and CDR2 LQKENI. This CDR3 is built from 15 residues. CDR3 residues: CASSKGQTAGQPQHF. Here the CDR3 DNA reads TGTGCCAGCTCAAAAGGACAGACGGCGGGTCAGCCCCAGCATTTT.

This chain connects TRBV19 to TRBJ2-1; TRBD2 matches 12 bases. The CDR3 runs to 14 residues. V shed 10 bases, J shed 5 bases, and the junction held 6 bases outside the gene matches. Germline CDR1 reads LNHDA; CDR2 reads SQIVND (reference sequence). CDR3 loop: CATLRLAGDNEQFF. CDR3 in DNA: TGTGCCACACTCCGACTAGCGGGGGACAATGAGCAGTTCTTC.

The rearrangement joins TRBV5-1 to TRBJ2-3; weak D call: TRBD2 (6 bases). There are 21 residues in the CDR3. Looked up from germline, CDR1 is SGHRS and CDR2 is YFSETQ. Deletions cut 4 bases from V and 2 bases from J, with 32 bases between. Here the CDR3 DNA reads TGCGCCAGCAGCCACACATTCTTTGATAGGGCCAGTGGGGGGAACACAGATACGCAGTATTTT. Protein: CASSHTFFDRASGGNTDTQYF.